The 27 T cell receptor beta chains reported below all come from one sample, sequenced in a study of blood T cell repertoires in COVID-19. Data came from immunoSEQ multiplex PCR; TCRdb stores just in-frame clones and leaves some out. The sample holds about 200,000 clones, roughly four fifths seen once. Input material: PBMCs or T cells enriched from blood (not recorded which). These receptor sequences come from a middle-aged man who had recovered from COVID-19.

As to this clone: Its ends do not fully match the called genes, so a read error is possible. The rearrangement links TRBV6-5 to TRBJ2-5; TRBD2 might be the D (6 bases). This CDR3 is built from 15 residues. From germline, CDR1 is MNHEY and CDR2 SVGAGI. CDR3 region: CASRYSTGTQETQYF. CDR3 DNA: TGTGCCAGCAGATACTCAACCGGGACTCAAGAGACCCAGTACTTC.

This chain uses TRBV24-1 with TRBJ1-5; TRBD1 aligns across 12 bases. This CDR3 is built from 19 residues. V was pared by 1 base and J by 7 bases, with 13 bases of the junction left unmatched. CDR1 and CDR2 from the germline V gene are KGHDR and SFDVKD. Here the CDR3 reads CATSDFSPGQGAWGQPQHF. CDR3 nucleotide sequence: TGTGCCACCAGTGATTTCTCACCGGGACAGGGGGCGTGGGGGCAGCCCCAGCATTTT.

The chain recombines TRBV7-9 with TRBJ1-6; 9 bases agree with TRBD1. Germline V gene lookup returns CDR1 SEHNR and CDR2 FQNEAQ (reference sequence). V trimming: 5 bases; J trimming: 10 bases; junction bases outside the gene matches: 9. The CDR3 extends over 15 amino acids. CDR3 protein: CASSLTGTGRSPLHF. CDR3 in DNA: TGTGCCAGCAGCCTCACCGGGACAGGGCGGTCACCCCTCCACTTT.

The V and J genes are TRBV7-2 and TRBJ2-5, with D perhaps matching TRBD2 (5 bases). The V gene's germline CDR1 is SGHTA and CDR2 FQGNSA. V lost 3 bases and J 2 bases, leaving 16 bases between the germline ends. The CDR3 loop spans 16 amino acids. CDR3 amino acids: CASSFPGKEGQETQYF. The DNA of the CDR3 is TGTGCCAGCAGCTTTCCGGGGAAAGAGGGTCAAGAGACCCAGTACTTC.

The CDR3 DNA is TGTGCCAGTAGTAACAGGTGGAATGAGCAGTTCTTC. Its protein is CASSNRWNEQFF. The V gene is TRBV19, the J gene TRBJ2-1, with D tentatively TRBD1 (5 bases). V was clipped by 4 bases and J by 7 bases, with 8 bases between them. This CDR3 spans 12 amino acids. Germline lookup yields CDR1 LNHDA and CDR2 SQIVND (reference sequence).

This clone was counted once. The chain joins TRBV4-2 to TRBJ1-5, with TRBD1 as a possible D gene (6 bases). Germline V gene data show CDR1 as LGHNA and CDR2 as YNFKEQ. Trimming removed 0 bases from V and 4 bases from J, with 16 bases in between. The CDR3 covers 17 residues. In DNA form, the CDR3 reads TGTGCCAGCAGCCAAGACGTCTCAGGGGCCCTAAATCAGCCCCAGCATTTT. Protein sequence: CASSQDVSGALNQPQHF.

The chain has TRBV7-9 and TRBJ1-4; D perhaps matches TRBD1 (5 bases). This CDR3 comprises 14 residues. CDR1 is SEHNR, CDR2 FQNEAQ, per germline (reference sequence). V was clipped by 7 bases and J by 8 bases, with 17 bases between them. The CDR3 region has the DNA TGTGCCAGCACGAAGGGGCAGGGAGGCGAAAAACTGTTTTTT. Its translation is CASTKGQGGEKLFF.

This rearrangement joins TRBV10-3 to TRBJ2-3; weak D call: TRBD2 (5 bases). The V end lost 4 bases, the J end lost 3 bases, and 11 bases lay between the germline ends. Germline V lookup: CDR1 ENHRY, CDR2 SYGVKD. The CDR3 runs 14 residues. CDR3 DNA sequence: TGTGCCATCAGTGTTGGGCTAGCTACAGATACGCAGTATTTT. It yields the protein CAISVGLATDTQYF.

The chain couples TRBV5-1 to TRBJ2-2; 11 nucleotides match TRBD2. The V gene's germline CDR1 is SGHRS and CDR2 YFSETQ. The CDR3 contains 16 residues. Trimming cost V 4 bases and J 5 bases; bases outside gene matches: 7. CDR3 in amino acids: CASSLSGRAQTGELFF. The CDR3 DNA reads as TGCGCCAGCAGCCTTAGCGGGAGGGCCCAAACCGGGGAGCTGTTTTTT.

The CDR3 protein is CASSLGWEQETQYF. The CDR3 DNA sequence: TGTGCCAGCAGTTTAGGGTGGGAGCAAGAGACCCAGTACTTC. This chain links TRBV27 with TRBJ2-5; D may be TRBD2 (5 bases). The germline gives CDR1 MNHEY, CDR2 SMNVEV (reference sequence). This CDR3 spans 14 amino acids. V lost 2 bases, J lost 2 bases, and 9 bases lay in between.

This clone occurred many times. The chain uses TRBV28 and TRBJ2-2, with 14 bases fitting TRBD2. V shed 2 bases and J 5 bases; nucleotides not matched to a gene: 1. The CDR3 length is 16 residues. CDR1 is MDHEN and CDR2 is SYDVKM in the germline V gene. CDR3 in amino acids: CASSLGTSGSTGELFF. The CDR3 DNA reads as TGTGCCAGCAGTTTAGGGACTAGCGGGAGTACCGGGGAGCTGTTTTTT.

V and J are TRBV7-2 and TRBJ2-2; possibly TRBD2 for D (5 bases). The germline gives CDR1 SGHTA, CDR2 FQGNSA. The V and J ends lost 6 bases and 5 bases respectively, with 16 bases between them. CDR3 length: 15 amino acids. The DNA of the CDR3 is TGTGCCAGCAGTCCTTCGCGAGGGTGGACCGGGGAGCTGTTTTTT. Its protein is CASSPSRGWTGELFF.

The CDR3 loop reads CASSYNPGFYEQYF. The DNA for the CDR3 is TGTGCCAGCAGTTACAACCCAGGGTTCTACGAGCAGTACTTC. V is TRBV6-5 and J is TRBJ2-7, with a possible D match to TRBD1 (5 bases). Trimming pared 2 bases from V and 3 bases from J, leaving 11 bases between. The CDR3 covers 14 residues. From germline, CDR1 is MNHEY and CDR2 SVGAGI.

The genes are TRBV28 and TRBJ1-5, with 7 bases matching TRBD1. Germline V gives CDR1 MDHEN, CDR2 SYDVKM. V trimming: 8 bases; J trimming: 5 bases; junction bases outside the gene matches: 6. The length of the CDR3 is 13 residues. The DNA of the CDR3 is TGTGCCAGCGAAGGGGGCTCGGATCAGCCCCAGCATTTT. Translated: CASEGGSDQPQHF.

J is TRBJ1-2 and V is TRBV7-3, with D perhaps TRBD1 (6 bases). V gave up 5 bases and J gave up 7 bases, with 17 bases separating them. The CDR3 contains 14 residues. CDR1 and CDR2 (germline): SGHTA, FQGTGA. In nucleotides, the CDR3 is TGTGCCAGCAGCCAAACTGGCAGGGGCGGTGGCTACACCTTC. Encoded protein: CASSQTGRGGGYTF.

This chain uses TRBV6-5 with TRBJ2-2; TRBD1 aligns across 8 bases. CDR3 length: 14 residues. In germline, CDR1 is MNHEY, CDR2 SVGAGI. The J segment lost 6 bases and the V segment lost 5 bases, leaving 5 bases of the junction unmatched. DNA of the CDR3: TGTGCCAGCAGTAAGGACAGGGAGGCCGGGGAGCTGTTTTTT. This encodes CASSKDREAGELFF.

The rearrangement joins TRBV7-9 to TRBJ2-2; D gene uncertain. Per the germline V gene, CDR1 is SEHNR and CDR2 is FQNEAQ (reference sequence). The CDR3 has 15 residues. With 1 base removed from V and 7 bases from J, the gap between germline ends came to 13 bases. CDR3 region: CASSLGFPENGELFF. The CDR3 nucleotides read TGTGCCAGCAGCTTAGGGTTTCCGGAGAACGGGGAGCTGTTTTTT.

The chain couples TRBV10-1 to TRBJ2-7; 10 bases are shared with TRBD2. J was trimmed by 5 bases and V by 10 bases; bases with no gene match: 11. Germline V gene data show CDR1 as WNHNN and CDR2 as SYGVQD (reference sequence). There are 14 residues in the CDR3. The CDR3 DNA sequence: TGCGCCACCTCCCCCAGCGGGAGGGTCAACGAGCAGTACTTC. It translates to CATSPSGRVNEQYF.

The chain joins TRBV7-9 to TRBJ2-3, with TRBD1 as a possible D gene (6 bases). The CDR3 is 16 residues long. With 6 bases removed from V and 7 bases from J, the gap between germline ends came to 23 bases. Looked up from germline, CDR1 is SEHNR and CDR2 is FQNEAQ (reference sequence). Here the CDR3 reads CASRHQGYEAGHTQYF. CDR3 DNA: TGTGCCAGCAGACATCAGGGGTATGAGGCGGGTCATACGCAGTATTTT. Drawing the rest from reference TRBV7-9 and TRBJ2-3, the complete variable domain is DTGVSQNPRHKITKRGQNVTFRCDPISEHNRLYWYRQTLGQGPEFLTYFQNEAQLEKSRLLSDRFSAERPKGSFSTLEIQRTEQGDSAMYLCASRHQGYEAGHTQYFGPGTRLTVL.

The chain couples TRBV27 to TRBJ2-3; 13 nucleotides agree with TRBD2. Per the germline V gene, CDR1 is MNHEY and CDR2 is SMNVEV (reference sequence). The CDR3 is 17 residues long. V shed 3 bases, J shed 4 bases, and the junction held 7 bases outside the gene matches. CDR3 sequence: CASSFSTSGRASDTQYF. CDR3 in DNA: TGTGCCAGCAGTTTCTCCACTAGCGGGAGGGCGTCAGATACGCAGTATTTT.

The V call is TRBV6-5, the J call TRBJ2-2; D might be TRBD1 (5 bases). Trimming removed 7 bases at V and 0 bases at J, with 12 bases between. The CDR3 is made up of 15 amino acids. CDR1 and CDR2 from the germline V gene are MNHEY and SVGAGI. CDR3 bases: TGTGCCAGCACCGCGCGGACATCGAACACCGGGGAGCTGTTTTTT. This encodes CASTARTSNTGELFF.

The chain links TRBV6-4 to TRBJ2-4; 9 bases are a match to TRBD1. Germline values: CDR1 MRHNA, CDR2 SNTAGT. V was pared by 5 bases and J by 7 bases, with 6 bases of the junction left unmatched. This CDR3 region has 14 residues. CDR3 nucleotides: TGTGCCAGCAGTCCCGGGACAGGGCTCAACATTCAGTACTTC. This translates into CASSPGTGLNIQYF.

In its sample, this clone was seen once. The CDR3 coding sequence is TGTGCCAGCAGTTTAAAGAGGGTCGAGCAGTACTTC. It encodes CASSLKRVEQYF. This sequence joins TRBV28 and TRBJ2-7; tentative D call: TRBD2 (5 bases). This CDR3 is 12 amino acids long. V gave up 2 bases and J gave up 6 bases, with 8 bases separating them. In germline, CDR1 is MDHEN, CDR2 SYDVKM.

This clone was seen just once. This chain joins TRBV5-5 and TRBJ1-2; possible D gene TRBD1, 6 bases. CDR3 size: 19 residues. Germline CDR1 SGHKS, CDR2 YYEKEE (reference sequence). V was clipped by 4 bases and J by 1 base, with 26 bases between them. The chain's CDR3 is CASSMAGDSIGQINYGYTF. The DNA of the CDR3 is TGTGCCAGCAGCATGGCGGGCGACTCTATTGGACAGATTAACTATGGCTACACCTTC.

The chain is built from TRBV7-2 and TRBJ2-7; TRBD2 matches 8 bases. The CDR3 contains 15 residues. The J segment lost 0 bases and the V segment lost 6 bases, leaving 7 bases of the junction unmatched. CDR1 SGHTA and CDR2 FQGNSA come from the germline V gene. CDR3 sequence reads: CASRLGLAGSYEQYF. CDR3 sequence (DNA): TGTGCCAGCAGACTTGGACTAGCTGGCTCCTACGAGCAGTACTTC.

The chain joins TRBV12-3 or TRBV12-4 to TRBJ1-1; no clear D gene. Trimming cost V 9 bases and J 1 base, with 6 bases left between them. This CDR3 is 11 amino acids long. As DNA, the CDR3 is TGTGCCAGTAAACAGAACACTGAAGCTTTCTTT. Translating it yields CASKQNTEAFF.

The chain links TRBV3-1 (or the pseudogene TRBV3-2) to TRBJ1-6, with TRBD1 identical over 12 bases. V gave up 1 base and J gave up 7 bases; unmatched junction bases: 2. The V gene's germline CDR1 is LGHDT and CDR2 YNNKEL (reference sequence). The CDR3 is 16 amino acids. CDR3 sequence (DNA): TGTGCCAGCAGCCAAGGGGGGACAGGGGGCAATTCACCCCTCCACTTT. It is translated as CASSQGGTGGNSPLHF.